Sequencing of this TCR beta chain was carried out in a study of T-cell reconstitution after alpha-beta-depleted transplantation in children. Study-wide points: Surviving thymic progenitors and recipient T cells were the source of high TCRbeta diversity at day 60 in some patients. From newly produced T cells came most of the T-cell counts and diversity one year after transplant. As was reported, about two months after transplant, alpha-beta T cells came from several hundred expanded graft clones.

This clonotype was observed a handful of times. The antigen is undetermined. V shed 1 base and J 0 bases; nucleotides not matched to a gene: 9. This CDR3 is built from 18 residues. Per germline, CDR1 SGHAT and CDR2 FQNNGV. Preparation of the TCRbeta library used unique molecular identifiers. TCRdb ran MiXCR on the PCR reads and lists one entry per CDR3 protein. The sample yields about 590,000 distinct CDR3 sequences, over 10% seen once. The chain recombines TRBV11-2 with TRBJ2-3; 8 bases line up with TRBD2. Specimen: PBMCs, mostly from graft donor cells, collected 360 days after TCRalphabeta/CD19-depleted stem cell transplant. This TCR was sampled from a male patient under 18 who had a stem cell transplant for acute myeloid leukemia, so the T cells may come from the graft donor. The CDR3 DNA reads as TGTGCCAGCAGCTTAGTAGCGGGATTCCCCTCTAGCACAGATACGCAGTATTTT. It yields the protein CASSLVAGFPSSTDTQYF.